Following are 30 T cell receptor beta chains from one sample sequenced in a study of Graves' ophthalmopathy and Graves' hyperthyroidism. The sequenced template was RNA, covering the TCR beta CDR3 region. HTBI-primed first-round RT-PCR preceded second-round multiplex PCR. TCRdb re-analysed the multiplex PCR reads in MiXCR, keeping a single row per CDR3 protein. Of hundreds of thousands of distinct CDR3 sequences listed, 20% to 25% are singletons. Input material: peripheral blood. All receptors come from a young woman with stable Graves' hyperthyroidism. Some clones in this sample may be carry-over from other donors' samples.

This clonotype was seen a handful of times. V is TRBV28 and J is TRBJ1-5; 7 nucleotides align to TRBD1. V was pared by 2 bases and J by 7 bases, with 5 bases of the junction left unmatched. This CDR3 is built from 14 residues. Germline lookup yields CDR1 MDHEN and CDR2 SYDVKM. CDR3 in amino acids: CASSLGRGYQPQHF. The CDR3 DNA reads as TGTGCCAGCAGTTTAGGCAGGGGGTACCAGCCCCAGCATTTT.

The chain is built from TRBV20-1 and TRBJ2-2, with D perhaps assigned TRBD1 or TRBD2 (5 bases each). CDR1 is DFQATT, CDR2 SNEGSKA, per germline (reference sequence). The V gene lost 7 bases and the J gene lost 7 bases, with 16 bases spanning the gap. The CDR3 runs 13 residues. CDR3 residues: CSGARGAGGELFF. In DNA form, the CDR3 reads TGCAGTGGGGCGAGGGGCGCCGGCGGGGAGCTGTTTTTT.

This clonotype was seen at least ten times. V is TRBV6-1 and J is TRBJ1-5; D is uncertain. Germline V CDR1 and CDR2: MNHNS, SASEGT. This CDR3 contains 13 residues. The V and J ends lost 8 bases and 3 bases respectively, with 11 bases between them. The DNA of the CDR3 is TGTGCCAGCCAGGACGGGCTCAATCAGCCCCAGCATTTT. Its translation is CASQDGLNQPQHF.

This clonotype occurred many times. The chain recombines TRBV20-1 with TRBJ1-2; D not resolved. Trimming pared 7 bases from V and 3 bases from J, leaving 9 bases between. Germline CDR1 is DFQATT and CDR2 is SNEGSKA (reference sequence). CDR3 length equals 11 residues. The CDR3 loop reads CSGPWYYGYTF. CDR3 nucleotides: TGCAGTGGACCGTGGTACTATGGCTACACCTTC.

CDR3 in DNA: TGCAGCACTATGGTCGCCGGTTCTGGGACCCAGTACTTC. Translation gives CSTMVAGSGTQYF. This chain joins TRBV29-1 and TRBJ2-5; unclear D gene. The V gene's germline CDR1 is SQVTM and CDR2 ANQGSEA. CDR3 length equals 13 residues. With 8 bases removed from V and 7 bases from J, the gap between germline ends came to 20 bases.

This clonotype was observed many times. The chain carries TRBV6-4 and TRBJ2-6; D is perhaps TRBD1 (6 bases). Trimming took off 2 bases at V and 2 bases at J, with 10 bases between the two ends. Germline V lookup: CDR1 MRHNA, CDR2 SNTAGT. The CDR3 has 16 residues. The CDR3 nucleotides are TGTGCCAGCAGTGACACCCAGGGGACTGGGGCCAACGTCCTGACTTTC. Protein sequence: CASSDTQGTGANVLTF.

This clonotype showed up many times. The chain carries TRBV12-3 or TRBV12-4 and TRBJ2-2; D is unclear. The length of the CDR3 is 13 residues. The V and J ends lost 1 base and 7 bases respectively, with 7 bases between them. The chain's CDR3 is CASSLVVNGELFF. The CDR3 region has the DNA TGTGCCAGCAGTTTAGTCGTAAACGGGGAGCTGTTTTTT.

The genes are TRBV7-2 and TRBJ2-7; tentative D call: TRBD1 (6 bases). CDR3 size: 15 residues. Trimming pared 5 bases from V and 0 bases from J, leaving 14 bases between. Germline CDR1 SGHTA, CDR2 FQGNSA. CDR3: CASSGDKIPSYEQYF. The CDR3 nucleotides read TGTGCCAGCAGCGGGGACAAAATCCCCTCCTACGAGCAGTACTTC.

This chain uses TRBV28 with TRBJ2-7; tentative D call: TRBD2 (6 bases). CDR1 MDHEN and CDR2 SYDVKM come from the germline V gene. V was cut by 6 bases and J by 3 bases, with 15 bases left in between. This CDR3 comprises 14 residues. CDR3 DNA sequence: TGTGCCAGCAGGGGGGGAGAGGTTTTCTACGAGCAGTACTTC. As protein: CASRGGEVFYEQYF.

This clonotype was seen a few times. CDR3 bases: TGTGCCAGCAGTGGGGGAGGGGAGGGCACTGAAGCTTTCTTT. It codes for CASSGGGEGTEAFF. V gene TRBV28 combines with J gene TRBJ1-1, with D maybe TRBD1 (5 bases). V was trimmed by 5 bases and J by 4 bases, leaving 14 bases between them. Germline V gene lookup returns CDR1 MDHEN and CDR2 SYDVKM. The CDR3 contains 14 residues.

The V and J genes are TRBV27 and TRBJ1-5; D is ambiguous. V dropped 2 bases and J dropped 1 base, with 18 bases sitting between them. Germline V gives CDR1 MNHEY, CDR2 SMNVEV (reference sequence). The CDR3 consists of 18 residues. The CDR3: CASSLPHRLRESNQPQHF. CDR3 bases: TGTGCCAGCAGTTTACCCCATCGGCTGCGGGAGAGCAATCAGCCCCAGCATTTT.

This clonotype was counted between two and nine times. This chain uses TRBV18 with TRBJ2-7, with 10 bases matching TRBD1. In germline, CDR1 is KGHSH, CDR2 LQKENI. The CDR3 totals 15 residues. Unmatched junction bases numbered 4, after V lost 5 bases and J lost 0 bases. The CDR3 DNA follows: TGTGCCAGCTCATCGGACAGGGGGAGCTCCTACGAGCAGTACTTC. Its protein is CASSSDRGSSYEQYF.

In this sample, this clonotype turned up many times. The genes are TRBV28 and TRBJ2-5, with D perhaps TRBD1 (5 bases). V was cut by 6 bases and J by 1 base, with 12 bases left in between. The length of the CDR3 is 14 residues. The germline CDR1 and CDR2 sequences are MDHEN and SYDVKM. CDR3 sequence reads: CASSRRQPQETQYF. The DNA for the CDR3 is TGTGCCAGCAGCCGACGACAGCCCCAAGAGACCCAGTACTTC.

This clonotype was counted at least ten times. This chain connects TRBV7-3 to TRBJ2-1, with a weak D call TRBD2 (7 bases). The V gene lost 5 bases and the J gene lost 6 bases, with 17 bases spanning the gap. CDR1 SGHTA and CDR2 FQGTGA come from the germline V gene. The CDR3 consists of 15 residues. CDR3 residues: CASSTLGGDSNEQFF. The CDR3 DNA sequence: TGTGCCAGCAGCACGTTAGGGGGGGACTCCAATGAGCAGTTCTTC.

There are many counts of this clonotype. V gene TRBV6-1 combines with J gene TRBJ2-7, with D maybe TRBD2 (6 bases). CDR1 is MNHNS, CDR2 SASEGT, per germline. The ends were cut back, 6 bases at V and 6 bases at J, with 18 bases in the middle. The CDR3 is 14 residues long. The CDR3 reads CASSLWEDGGEQYF. The CDR3 DNA is TGTGCCAGCAGCCTCTGGGAGGATGGCGGCGAGCAGTACTTC.

In its sample, this clonotype was seen many times. The rearrangement joins TRBV30 to TRBJ2-5; 7 bases map to TRBD2. V trimming: 2 bases; J trimming: 2 bases; junction bases outside the gene matches: 5. The CDR3 has 14 amino acids. Germline V lookup: CDR1 GTSNPN, CDR2 SVGIG (reference sequence). The DNA of the CDR3 is TGTGCCTGGAGTCGAGCGGGATTGCAAGAGACCCAGTACTTC. Its translation: CAWSRAGLQETQYF.

This clonotype was detected ten times or more. The CDR3 protein is CASSHSLGQPQHF. CDR3 bases: TGTGCCAGCAGCCACAGCCTAGGCCAGCCCCAGCATTTT. V usage is TRBV6-1 and J usage is TRBJ1-5; the D is unclear. The V gene lost 6 bases and the J gene lost 7 bases, with 13 bases spanning the gap. Germline V gene data show CDR1 as MNHNS and CDR2 as SASEGT. The CDR3 length is 13 residues.

This clonotype was seen at least ten times. CDR3 sequence reads: CASTGRSYQETQYF. The CDR3 DNA reads TGTGCCAGCACGGGCAGATCGTACCAAGAGACCCAGTACTTC. The V and J genes are TRBV2 and TRBJ2-5, with D unclear. CDR1 and CDR2 (germline): SNHLY, FYNNEI. V was cut by 7 bases and J by 0 bases, with 12 bases left in between. This CDR3 comprises 14 residues. Combining the CDR3 with reference TRBV2 and TRBJ2-5 gives the whole variable domain EPEVTQTPSHQVTQMGQEVILRCVPISNHLYFYWYRQILGQKVEFLVSFYNNEISEKSEIFDDQFSVERPDGSNFTLKIRSTKLEDSAMYFCASTGRSYQETQYFGPGTRLLVL.

This clonotype was seen more than once but under ten times. This sequence joins TRBV28 and TRBJ1-1, with a tentative D call TRBD1 (5 bases). V lost 3 bases to trimming and J lost 1 base, with 12 bases between them. Germline CDR1 reads MDHEN; CDR2 reads SYDVKM. The CDR3 runs to 15 residues. This CDR3 reads CASSFNGAGNTEAFF. CDR3 bases: TGTGCCAGCAGTTTTAACGGGGCGGGGAACACTGAAGCTTTCTTT.

This clonotype was seen many times. This chain joins TRBV10-3 and TRBJ1-2; TRBD1 aligns across 9 bases. From germline, CDR1 is ENHRY and CDR2 SYGVKD. The length of the CDR3 is 15 residues. V lost 2 bases, J lost 7 bases, and 8 bases stayed unmatched. Here the CDR3 DNA reads TGTGCCATCAGTGAGGAGCCGGGACAGGGACGTGGCTACACCTTC. Amino acids: CAISEEPGQGRGYTF.

The chain recombines TRBV6-5 with TRBJ1-3; the D gene is possibly TRBD1 (5 bases). Trimming cost V 4 bases and J 9 bases, with 16 bases left between them. Germline V lookup: CDR1 MNHEY, CDR2 SVGAGI. The CDR3 has 14 amino acids. DNA of the CDR3: TGTGCCAGCAGTTTGGGCAGCGACGGGGGCACCATATATTTT. Residues: CASSLGSDGGTIYF.

The chain combines TRBV10-1 with TRBJ2-2, with TRBD2 matching 11 bases. The CDR3 is 18 residues long. The trim removed 2 bases at V and 0 bases at J, leaving 5 bases unmatched. Germline loops: CDR1 WNHNN, CDR2 SYGVQD (reference sequence). The CDR3 bases are TGCGCCAGCAGTGAGACTAGCGGGGGCGCAGCGAACACCGGGGAGCTGTTTTTT. This translates into CASSETSGGAANTGELFF.

The gene calls are TRBV6-2 or TRBV6-3 and TRBJ2-6; 9 bases line up with TRBD1. The germline V gene has CDR1 MNHEY and CDR2 SVGEGT. The ends lost 5 bases at V and 0 bases at J; junction bases unmatched: 8. CDR3 size: 18 residues. CDR3 sequence reads: CASSLRDRVFSGANVLTF. The CDR3 DNA reads as TGTGCCAGCAGTCTCCGGGACAGGGTATTCTCTGGGGCCAACGTCCTGACTTTC.

V usage is TRBV7-9 and J usage is TRBJ1-1; a weak D match, TRBD1 (6 bases). The ends were cut back, 5 bases at V and 2 bases at J, with 12 bases in the middle. Germline lookup yields CDR1 SEHNR and CDR2 FQNEAQ (reference sequence). The CDR3 has 14 residues. The CDR3 coding sequence is TGTGCCAGCAGCCCCAGGGGATTCAACACTGAAGCTTTCTTT. Translating gives CASSPRGFNTEAFF.

This clonotype has a count of ten or more. The gene calls are TRBV4-2 and TRBJ2-2; no firm D call. The CDR3 is made up of 14 amino acids. Per the germline V gene, CDR1 is LGHNA and CDR2 is YNFKEQ. With 4 bases removed from V and 0 bases from J, the gap between germline ends came to 6 bases. CDR3 DNA sequence: TGTGCCAGCAGCCGGGGTACGAACACCGGGGAGCTGTTTTTT. Translating gives CASSRGTNTGELFF.

This clonotype was picked up many times. CDR3 nucleotides: TGTGCCAGCAGCCTTACACCGATTAGCAATCAGCCCCAGCATTTT. Translated: CASSLTPISNQPQHF. The chain combines TRBV7-3 with TRBJ1-5; D unresolved. The V gene lost 5 bases and the J gene lost 0 bases, with 11 bases spanning the gap. Per the germline V gene, CDR1 is SGHTA and CDR2 is FQGTGA. The CDR3 loop spans 15 amino acids. The full variable domain, rest sourced from reference TRBV7-3 and TRBJ1-5, is GAGVSQTPSNKVTEKGKYVELRCDPISGHTALYWYRQSLGQGPEFLIYFQGTGAADDSGLPNDRFFAVRPEGSVSTLKIQRTERGDSAVYLCASSLTPISNQPQHFGDGTRLSIL.

Many counts were recorded for this clonotype. This chain joins TRBV20-1 and TRBJ1-2, with D unresolved. V lost 3 bases and J 0 bases, leaving 11 bases between the germline ends. The CDR3 has 14 residues. Per germline, CDR1 DFQATT and CDR2 SNEGSKA (reference sequence). The CDR3 region has the DNA TGCAGTGCTAGCCCAACGGCGGCTAACTATGGCTACACCTTC. It encodes CSASPTAANYGYTF.

This clonotype was seen ten or more times. The rearrangement links TRBV12-3 or TRBV12-4 to TRBJ1-1, with 7 bases lining up with TRBD1. The CDR3 length is 14 residues. V was clipped by 3 bases and J by 4 bases; unmatched bases: 5. CDR3 bases: TGTGCCAGCAGTTTGACAGGGCAGGGCACTGAAGCTTTCTTT. Its translation is CASSLTGQGTEAFF.

This clonotype was counted many times. The chain has TRBV27 and TRBJ1-1; tentatively, D is TRBD1 (6 bases). Germline-derived CDR1 and CDR2 are MNHEY and SMNVEV (reference sequence). The CDR3 is 14 residues long. The ends were cut back, 5 bases at V and 3 bases at J, with 13 bases in the middle. CDR3 DNA sequence: TGTGCCAGCAGTCCCTATGACAGGTACACTGAAGCTTTCTTT. Its protein product is CASSPYDRYTEAFF.

This clonotype occurred many times. This chain joins TRBV28 and TRBJ2-7; D assignment may be TRBD1 or TRBD2 (5 bases each). The V gene's germline CDR1 is MDHEN and CDR2 SYDVKM. Trimming removed 11 bases from V and 3 bases from J, with 23 bases in between. This CDR3 is built from 15 residues. CDR3 sequence reads: CASIPEGQGRYEQYF. The CDR3 DNA reads as TGTGCCTCAATCCCCGAGGGGCAGGGCCGCTACGAGCAGTACTTC.